The clone carrying this TCR beta chain was counted a few times. The antigen is undetermined. This sample was included in a study of blood T cells in healthy people across ages. Study results and caveats: Roughly linear declines in TCR beta diversity per million T cells occurred with age. Naive CD4+ cell counts and diversity both ran higher in long-lived than in aged donors.

The CDR3 loop spans 15 amino acids. Between the trimmed V and J ends, which lost 7 bases and 3 bases, there was a span of 19 bases. A sample-barcoded 5' primer and a J-beta primer mix were used in a second PCR of roughly 7 to 11 cycles. Each of the cDNA molecules was tagged by a template-switch adaptor with 12 random nucleotides. TCRdb re-called the 5' RACE reads with MiXCR, one entry per CDR3 protein. The profile covers hundreds of thousands of distinct CDR3 sequences, with 40% to 50% appearing a single time and roughly 18% taken by the ten largest. The sequenced sample consisted of blood. This TCR came from a man between 60 and 70 years old in good health. The V call is TRBV12-3 or TRBV12-4, the J call TRBJ2-7, with D perhaps matching TRBD2 (7 bases). The CDR3 reads CASTRAGTGSYEQYF. The CDR3 bases are TGTGCCAGCACAAGAGCGGGAACAGGGAGCTACGAGCAGTACTTC.